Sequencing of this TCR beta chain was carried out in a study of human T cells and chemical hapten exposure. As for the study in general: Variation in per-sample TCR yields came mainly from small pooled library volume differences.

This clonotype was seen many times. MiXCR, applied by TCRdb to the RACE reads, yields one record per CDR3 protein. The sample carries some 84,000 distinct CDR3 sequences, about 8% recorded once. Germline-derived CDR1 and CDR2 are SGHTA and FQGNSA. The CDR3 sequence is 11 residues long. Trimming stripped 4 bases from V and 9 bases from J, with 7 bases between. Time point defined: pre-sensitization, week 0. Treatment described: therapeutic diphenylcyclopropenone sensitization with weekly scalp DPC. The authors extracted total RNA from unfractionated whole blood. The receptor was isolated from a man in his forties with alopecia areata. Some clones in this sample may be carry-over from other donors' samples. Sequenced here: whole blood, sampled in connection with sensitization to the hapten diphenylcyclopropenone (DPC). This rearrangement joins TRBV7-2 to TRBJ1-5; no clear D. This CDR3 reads CASSSKGPQHF. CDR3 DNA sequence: TGTGCCAGCAGCTCAAAGGGGCCCCAGCATTTT.